Included here is one T cell receptor beta chain sequence, with context. This entry belongs to a study of T cell responses to AZD1222 COVID-19 vaccine. As for the study in general: Some second doses came at about 4 weeks and others at about 12 weeks; these were pooled.

Germline CDR1 is SGHKS and CDR2 is YYEKEE (reference sequence). The CDR3 spans 17 residues. The V and J ends lost 4 bases and 0 bases, in that order; junction bases with no gene match: 4. The repertoire was sequenced with immunoSEQ multiplex PCR; TCRdb's copy has only in-frame clones and lacks some. The table records 120,000 to 150,000 clones, about 93% of them present only once. This TCR came from an adult in good health. This material consisted of peripheral blood, taken on day 0 of AZD1222 vaccination. The J gene is TRBJ2-1, the V gene TRBV5-5, with TRBD2 identical over 13 bases. The CDR3 coding sequence is TGTGCCAGCAGCAGGGGACTAGCGGGAAACTCCTACAATGAGCAGTTCTTC. Translating gives CASSRGLAGNSYNEQFF.